Below, 29 T cell receptor beta chains from the same sample are listed, as sequenced in a study of CD8+CD57+ T cells in acquired aplastic anemia. Sequenced patients had shown CD8+CD57+ cell expansion by flow cytometry. Genomic DNA acted as the template from which TCR beta VDJ combination and CDR3 sequence profiling were carried out. TCRdb called the reads again in MiXCR, with one record for every CDR3 protein. Here the sample spans 260,000 or so distinct CDR3 sequences, 47% being singletons. The specimen was sorted CD4+, CD8+, or CD8+CD57+ T cells (not recorded which) from PBMCs. The receptors were sampled from a human donor with aplastic anemia.

This clonotype turned up a few times. This chain links TRBV28 with TRBJ2-1, with 12 bases identical to TRBD2. Germline-derived CDR1 and CDR2 are MDHEN and SYDVKM. This CDR3 is 16 amino acids long. The trim removed 6 bases at V and 9 bases at J, leaving 12 bases unmatched. The CDR3 region is CASSIEPSGRAGEQFF. Written as DNA, the CDR3 is TGTGCCAGCAGCATAGAGCCTAGCGGGAGGGCCGGTGAGCAGTTCTTC.

Notes on this clonotype: A much larger clonotype is one base distant, so this may be a read error. The chain has TRBV7-9 and TRBJ1-6, with TRBD1 matching over 8 bases. Germline CDR1 reads SEHNR; CDR2 reads FQNEAQ (reference sequence). The CDR3 consists of 17 residues. CDR3 protein: CAGSSWTGSSYNSPLHF. DNA of the CDR3: TGTGCCGGCAGCTCATGGACAGGGAGCTCCTATAATTCACCCCTCCACTTT.

The chain recombines TRBV20-1 with TRBJ2-3; TRBD2 might be the D (6 bases). The DNA end favors TRBJ2-5, so the J call may be wrong. The CDR3 runs to 14 residues. Per germline, CDR1 DFQATT and CDR2 SNEGSKA (reference sequence). The CDR3 loop reads CSAFGGSGQETQYF. The CDR3 coding sequence is TGCAGTGCATTCGGGGGAAGTGGCCAAGAGACCCAGTACTTC.

The chain links TRBV19 to TRBJ2-7; 7 positions agree with TRBD2. Germline CDR1 is LNHDA and CDR2 is SQIVND (reference sequence). The CDR3 contains 15 residues. Trimming cost V 1 base and J 0 bases; bases outside gene matches: 3. The CDR3 DNA sequence: TGTGCCAGTAGTATAGGTGGACTAGACTCCTACGAGCAGTACTTC. This translates into CASSIGGLDSYEQYF. Full variable domain (missing parts from reference TRBV19 and TRBJ2-7): DGGITQSPKYLFRKEGQNVTLSCEQNLNHDAMYWYRQDPGQGLRLIYYSQIVNDFQKGDIAEGYSVSREKKESFPLTVTSAQKNPTAFYLCASSIGGLDSYEQYFGPGTRLTVT.

This clonotype has more than one count but fewer than ten. The CDR3 sequence: CSAPLQGRMEETQYF. The CDR3 DNA sequence: TGCAGTGCGCCGTTACAGGGCAGGATGGAAGAGACCCAGTACTTC. The V gene is TRBV20-1, the J gene TRBJ2-5; D is perhaps TRBD1 (6 bases). Trimming removed 6 bases from V and 3 bases from J, with 20 bases in between. Germline V gene sequence: CDR1 DFQATT, CDR2 SNEGSKA (reference sequence). CDR3 length equals 15 residues.

The chain links TRBV20-1 to TRBJ2-7, with 7 bases fitting TRBD1. CDR1 and CDR2 (germline): DFQATT, SNEGSKA (reference sequence). V shed 6 bases, J shed 5 bases, and the junction held 7 bases outside the gene matches. The CDR3 loop spans 12 amino acids. In DNA, the CDR3 is TGCAGTGCCCGGGGACAGAGAGACGAGCAGTACTTC. Protein: CSARGQRDEQYF.

This clonotype was seen a handful of times. The chain carries TRBV4-3 and TRBJ2-7; perhaps TRBD2 as D (6 bases). V was clipped by 5 bases and J by 0 bases, with 11 bases between them. CDR3 size: 14 residues. CDR1 and CDR2 (germline): LGHNA, YSLEER. CDR3 region: CASSYAGSSYEQYF. The CDR3 DNA follows: TGCGCCAGCAGCTACGCCGGGAGCTCCTACGAGCAGTACTTC.

Worth noting for this clonotype: A much bigger clone sits one base away, suggesting this may be a read error. The chain is built from TRBV4-3 and TRBJ2-1; 10 nucleotides agree with TRBD1. The CDR3 loop spans 15 amino acids. Germline loops: CDR1 LGHNA, CDR2 YSLEER. The CDR3 region is CGSSQSRQGAGEQFF. The CDR3 bases are TGCGGCAGCAGCCAGTCCCGACAGGGGGCCGGTGAGCAGTTCTTC.

This clonotype has at least ten counts. The V and J genes are TRBV5-6 and TRBJ2-1, with TRBD2 matching over 10 bases. The CDR3 covers 15 residues. V shed 6 bases, J shed 4 bases, and the junction held 7 bases outside the gene matches. Germline V gene data show CDR1 as SGHDT and CDR2 as YYEEEE. Written as DNA, the CDR3 is TGTGCCAGCACTACCACTAGCGGGGTTTACAATGAGCAGTTCTTC. This translates into CASTTTSGVYNEQFF.

A note on this clonotype: An end of the junction differs from the germline gene, which may be a read error. CDR3 nucleotides: TGCGCCAGCAGCTACATGACAGGGCAAGGGGAGACCCAGTACTTC. This gives the protein CASSYMTGQGETQYF. The V call is TRBV7-2, the J call TRBJ2-5; 7 nucleotides line up with TRBD1. Germline CDR1 SGHTA, CDR2 FQGNSA. The CDR3 length is 15 residues.

The CDR3 loop is CASRTGSYGYTF. In DNA, the CDR3 is TGTGCCAGCAGAACAGGGTCCTATGGCTACACCTTC. V is TRBV2 and J is TRBJ1-2, with D perhaps TRBD1 (6 bases). Germline loops: CDR1 SNHLY, CDR2 FYNNEI. The CDR3 runs to 12 residues. V lost 6 bases and J lost 4, with 9 bases in between.

The gene calls are TRBV14 and TRBJ2-5, with D unresolved. Trimming left V 4 bases short and J 5 bases short, with 8 bases between. The CDR3 spans 12 residues. Germline CDR1 reads SGHDN; CDR2 reads FVKESK. Written as DNA, the CDR3 is TGTGCCAGCAGCCGCCTTGGGGAGACCCAGTACTTC. Amino acids: CASSRLGETQYF.

The chain links TRBV19 to TRBJ2-7, with a possible D match to TRBD2 (6 bases). V gave up 10 bases and J gave up 2 bases, with 15 bases separating them. This CDR3 comprises 13 residues. Germline CDR1 reads LNHDA; CDR2 reads SQIVND (reference sequence). The CDR3 region has the DNA TGTGCCATTGGAGGGGAAGCACCCTACGAGCAGTACTTC. Amino acid sequence: CAIGGEAPYEQYF.

A word on this clonotype: At one end, the junction sequence differs from germline, possibly due to a read error. The V and J genes are TRBV20-1 and TRBJ1-3; D ambiguous. In germline, CDR1 is DFQATT, CDR2 SNEGSKA (reference sequence). This CDR3 contains 14 residues. Here the CDR3 reads CSAGEARPGSTIYF. The CDR3, as DNA: TGCAGTGCTGGAGAAGCACGGCCTGGGAGCACCATATATTTT.

CDR3 residues: CASSLVTQYF. CDR3 DNA sequence: TGTGCCAGCAGCTTAGTGACCCAGTACTTC. V gene TRBV7-8 combines with J gene TRBJ2-5; unclear D gene. Trimming cost V 1 base and J 7 bases, with 1 base left between them. Germline V gene sequence: CDR1 SGHVS, CDR2 FQNEAQ. The length of the CDR3 is 10 residues.

The chain has TRBV29-1 and TRBJ1-2; 8 positions agree with TRBD1. The CDR3 has 13 residues. Trimming took 5 bases from V and 7 from J; bases not matched to a gene: 9. Per germline, CDR1 SQVTM and CDR2 ANQGSEA. DNA for the CDR3: TGCAGCGTTCAAGGACAGGGAAACCGTGGCTACACCTTC. Protein sequence: CSVQGQGNRGYTF. Supplemented by reference TRBV29-1 and TRBJ1-2, the full variable domain reads SAVISQKPSRDICQRGTSLTIQCQVDSQVTMMFWYRQQPGQSLTLIATANQGSEATYESGFVIDKFPISRPNLTFSTLTVSNMSPEDSSIYLCSVQGQGNRGYTFGSGTRLTVV.

There are many counts of this clonotype. The chain carries TRBV5-8 and TRBJ2-7, with D possibly TRBD2 on 6 matching bases. Germline loops: CDR1 SGHTS, CDR2 YDEGEE. This CDR3 spans 14 amino acids. V lost 5 bases, J lost 0 bases, and 12 bases lay in between. The CDR3 loop is CASRNRDSSYEQYF. The CDR3 DNA reads TGTGCCAGCAGAAACCGGGACTCCTCCTACGAGCAGTACTTC. Combining the CDR3 with reference TRBV5-8 and TRBJ2-7 gives the whole variable domain EAGVTQSPTHLIKTRGQQATLRCSPISGHTSVYWYQQALGLGLQFLLWYDEGEERNRGNFPPRFSGRQFPNYSSELNVNALELEDSALYLCASRNRDSSYEQYFGPGTRLTVT.

This clonotype was detected once. The chain combines TRBV11-2 with TRBJ2-5; 8 bases match TRBD2. CDR1 SGHAT and CDR2 FQNNGV come from the germline V gene. This CDR3 spans 18 amino acids. The ends lost 5 bases at V and 2 bases at J; junction bases unmatched: 16. The DNA of the CDR3 is TGTGCCAGCAGCCCTATGGGAGTAGCGGGGACTACACAAGAGACCCAGTACTTC. This translates into CASSPMGVAGTTQETQYF.

This clonotype appeared a few times. The junction shows a germline mismatch at one end, possibly a read error. V usage is TRBV4-1 and J usage is TRBJ1-1; D gene uncertain. This CDR3 is 13 amino acids long. The germline CDR1 and CDR2 sequences are MGHRA and YSYEKL. The CDR3 loop reads CASSQGWGTEASF. CDR3 coding DNA: TGCGCCAGCAGCCAAGGGTGGGGAACTGAAGCTTCCTTT.

In this sample, this clonotype is medium-sized (0.01 to 0.1%). The chain is built from TRBV10-3 and TRBJ2-1, with 11 bases lining up with TRBD2. This CDR3 has 14 residues. The V gene end was trimmed by 6 bases and the J gene end by 4 bases; junction bases not matched to a gene: 2. Germline V gene data show CDR1 as ENHRY and CDR2 as SYGVKD. Here the CDR3 reads CAIRRTSGYNEQFF. DNA for the CDR3: TGTGCCATCAGGCGGACTAGCGGGTACAATGAGCAGTTCTTC.

This clonotype was detected many times. J is TRBJ2-5 and V is TRBV15; tentative D call: TRBD2 (6 bases). This CDR3 contains 14 residues. CDR1 and CDR2 (germline): LNHNV, YYDKDF (reference sequence). V was shortened by 1 base and J by 4 bases, with 10 bases between the two germline ends. The CDR3 DNA sequence: TGTGCCACCAGCAGAGGTAATAGCGGAGAGACCCAGTACTTC. Amino acid sequence: CATSRGNSGETQYF.

As regards this clonotype: A much more abundant neighbour one base away suggests this may be a read error. The chain carries TRBV7-3 and TRBJ2-1; TRBD1 or TRBD2 may be the D gene (5 bases each). Germline lookup yields CDR1 SGHTA and CDR2 FQGTGA. Trimming removed 5 bases from V and 4 bases from J, with 15 bases in between. This CDR3 region has 15 residues. CDR3 bases: TGTGCCAGCAGCGGAACCGGGGCAAGTTACAATGAGCAGTTCTTC. Translating it yields CASSGTGASYNEQFF.

This rearrangement joins TRBV5-1 to TRBJ2-1, with D possibly matching TRBD2 (5 bases). V gave up 4 bases and J gave up 8 bases, with 10 bases separating them. This CDR3 has 12 amino acids. CDR1 and CDR2 from the germline V gene are SGHRS and YFSETQ. This CDR3 is CASSPGSDEQFF. DNA of the CDR3: TGCGCCAGCAGCCCGGGATCTGATGAGCAGTTCTTC.

This clonotype was found a few times. CDR3 nucleotides: TGTGCCAGCAGTTACGGGGACACCGGGGAGCTGTTTTTT. Protein: CASSYGDTGELFF. The rearrangement links TRBV6-5 to TRBJ2-2; D is unresolved. Per germline, CDR1 MNHEY and CDR2 SVGAGI. This CDR3 is 13 amino acids long. V lost 2 bases and J 3 bases, leaving 4 bases between the germline ends.

This chain links TRBV25-1 with TRBJ2-3; the match to TRBD1 covers 9 bases. CDR3 length equals 15 residues. After removal of 6 bases from V and 6 bases from J, the junction contained 10 bases not matched to a gene. Germline loops: CDR1 MGHDK, CDR2 SYGVNS. The CDR3 DNA reads TGTGCCAGCAGCTCATGGACAGGGGTGGGCGATACGCAGTATTTT. Amino acid sequence: CASSSWTGVGDTQYF.

Comment on this clonotype: The CDR3 does not end in the conserved phenylalanine or tryptophan, so this is likely a read error. The DNA is omitted, as the CDR3 cannot be located on it reliably, and the CDR3 follows TCRdb's listing. The chain combines TRBV15 with TRBJ2-2; TRBD1 is taken as the D call from the table, unchecked against the DNA. Germline V lookup: CDR1 LNHNV, CDR2 YYDKDF (reference sequence). The CDR3 comprises 14 residues, both ends counted. CDR3: CATSRDEDGQGQYS.

This clonotype was observed many times. The genes are TRBV6-1 and TRBJ2-5, with D unresolved. V lost 3 bases, J lost 5 bases, and 7 bases lay in between. The germline gives CDR1 MNHNS, CDR2 SASEGT. The CDR3 is made up of 12 amino acids. The CDR3: CASSDIRETQYF. The CDR3 nucleotides read TGTGCCAGCAGTGATATTAGGGAGACCCAGTACTTC.

This clonotype was counted at least ten times. This rearrangement joins TRBV20-1 to TRBJ2-7, with 7 nucleotides matching TRBD2. V gave up 3 bases and J gave up 0 bases; unmatched junction bases: 8. The CDR3 loop spans 15 amino acids. Germline CDR1 is DFQATT and CDR2 is SNEGSKA (reference sequence). Here the CDR3 DNA reads TGCAGTGCTAGGTTAGCGGGTGTGAGCTCCTACGAGCAGTACTTC. Protein: CSARLAGVSSYEQYF.

CDR3 nucleotide sequence: TGTGCCAGCAGTCCACGAGTGGGGCGTTGGAATGAGCAGTTCTTC. Its translation: CASSPRVGRWNEQFF. V gene TRBV27 combines with J gene TRBJ2-1, with a possible D match to TRBD1 (5 bases). Looked up from germline, CDR1 is MNHEY and CDR2 is SMNVEV (reference sequence). Between the trimmed V and J ends, which lost 5 bases and 7 bases, there was a span of 18 bases. CDR3 length equals 15 residues.